The 10 T cell receptor beta chains below were found in one sample sequenced in a study of CD4+ T cells in melanoma (dated by TCRdb to between 2020 and 2023). Libraries came from the immunoSEQ multiplex PCR assay. Here the immuneACCESS table is served through TCRdb, limited to in-frame sequences with V and J called. Missing clones are a known gap in these copies; in checked studies unresolved V genes cover under half, and the rest lacks a known reason. Within this sample are 55,000 or so clones, with over 60% of them counted one time only. Jointly, the top ten make up about 5% of the sample. Sequences were obtained from tumor tissue. Receptors were obtained from a human donor with melanoma.

This clone has only one observation. The J gene is TRBJ2-7, the V gene TRBV28, with TRBD1 as a possible D gene (5 bases). The germline V gene has CDR1 MDHEN and CDR2 SYDVKM. The CDR3 consists of 12 residues. Between the trimmed V and J ends, which lost 6 bases and 3 bases, there was a span of 9 bases. In DNA form, the CDR3 reads TGTGCCAGCAGCGAGACAGTCTACGAGCAGTACTTC. Amino acids: CASSETVYEQYF.

This chain connects TRBV5-1 to TRBJ2-6; D is unresolved. The germline V and J ends were trimmed by 4 bases and 0 bases, with 11 bases remaining between them. Germline CDR1 SGHRS, CDR2 YFSETQ. The CDR3 covers 16 residues. The CDR3 spells CASSRVLLSGANVLTF. The CDR3 nucleotides read TGCGCCAGCAGCCGAGTTCTACTCTCTGGGGCCAACGTCCTGACTTTC.

The rearrangement links TRBV27 to TRBJ1-2; D gene ambiguous. With 4 bases removed from V and 7 bases from J, the gap between germline ends came to 7 bases. Germline-derived CDR1 and CDR2 are MNHEY and SMNVEV (reference sequence). CDR3 size: 11 residues. In nucleotides, the CDR3 is TGTGCCAGCAGTTCTGGGGTTGGCTACACCTTC. This codes for CASSSGVGYTF.

The rearrangement joins TRBV7-2 to TRBJ2-5, with D tentatively TRBD1 (6 bases). V lost 7 bases and J 2 bases, leaving 11 bases between the germline ends. Germline CDR1 and CDR2: SGHTA and FQGNSA. The CDR3 length is 13 residues. The CDR3 nucleotides read TGTGCCAGCAAACAGGGAGTACAAGAGACCCAGTACTTC. Encoded protein: CASKQGVQETQYF. The full variable domain, with the rest looked up from reference TRBV7-2 and TRBJ2-5, is GAGVSQSPSNKVTEKGKDVELRCDPISGHTALYWYRQSLGQGLEFLIYFQGNSAPDKSGLPSDRFSAERTGGSVSTLTIQRTQQEDSAVYLCASKQGVQETQYFGPGTRLLVL.

Turning to this clone: The junction and the germline gene differ at one end; a read error may be behind it. V is TRBV30 and J is TRBJ1-2, with D possibly TRBD1 on 5 matching bases. The CDR3 runs to 12 residues. Germline V lookup: CDR1 GTSNPN, CDR2 SVGIG (reference sequence). CDR3 bases: TGTGCCTGGAGTGGAGGTGGGGGAGGGTTAAACTTC. Translation: CAWSGGGGGLNF.

To note about this clone: A much larger clone differs by one base, so this may be a read error. This specimen includes other DNA sequences encoding the same CDR3. The J gene is TRBJ2-7, the V gene TRBV5-1; TRBD1 matches 11 bases. With V trimmed by 4 bases and J by 4 bases, 4 bases remained unmatched. This CDR3 has 14 residues. In germline, CDR1 is SGHRS, CDR2 YFSETQ. DNA for the CDR3: TGCGCCAGCAGCCACGGGACAGGGGGTTACGAGCAGTACTTC. It encodes CASSHGTGGYEQYF.

In its sample, this clone was seen a few times. The chain has TRBV29-1 and TRBJ1-5; D not certain. CDR1 is SQVTM, CDR2 ANQGSEA, per germline. The CDR3 has 12 amino acids. Trimming left V 0 bases short and J 6 bases short, with 6 bases between. The DNA of the CDR3 is TGCAGCGTTGAAGAAGGTGGTCAGCCCCAGCATTTT. It specifies CSVEEGGQPQHF.

This clone is medium-sized by share. The sample holds other DNA sequences that translate to the same CDR3. The rearrangement links TRBV30 to TRBJ1-5; a weak D match, TRBD1 (5 bases). V was cut by 1 base and J by 3 bases, with 7 bases left in between. Germline CDR1 reads GTSNPN; CDR2 reads SVGIG (reference sequence). The CDR3 sequence is 13 residues long. The CDR3 nucleotides are TGTGCCTGGAGTGAGGGGAACAATCAGCCCCAGCATTTT. Amino acids: CAWSEGNNQPQHF.

The chain carries TRBV27 and TRBJ2-2, with unresolved D. Germline lookup yields CDR1 MNHEY and CDR2 SMNVEV (reference sequence). Trimming pared 5 bases from V and 3 bases from J, leaving 7 bases between. The CDR3 runs to 13 residues. The CDR3 DNA is TGTGCCAGCAGTGAAGGGTACACCGGGGAGCTGTTTTTT. Translated: CASSEGYTGELFF.

In its sample, this clone was seen a few times. CDR3 residues: CASSQRLQRNTEAFF. The DNA of the CDR3 is TGTGCCAGCAGCCAGAGACTACAGAGGAACACTGAAGCTTTCTTT. The chain uses TRBV7-9 and TRBJ1-1; D remains unclear. CDR3 size: 15 residues. From germline, CDR1 is SEHNR and CDR2 FQNEAQ (reference sequence). V lost 5 bases, J lost 1 base, and 14 bases lay in between.